These T cell receptor beta chains were read from a single sample in a study of blood T cell repertoires in COVID-19. Profiled with immunoSEQ multiplex PCR; TCRdb holds only in-frame clones, not every one. The profile covers some 270,000 clones, with 80% to 90% appearing a single time and 2.5% to 3.5% taken by the ten largest. The sample was PBMCs or T cells enriched from blood (not recorded which). The receptors were gathered from a woman aged 40 to 55 who had been exposed to COVID-19. Each CDR3 is given without its conserved first and last residue. Fields, in order: clone size, D gene, V gene, CDR3 protein. A D gene is named only where the DNA matches it firmly. Rows may omit the clone size; those that give it use once, few, many or a size class.

clone_size: -
d_call: TRBD1
v_call: TRBV4-1
cdr3_aa: ASSQGPAAGQGRDTQY

clone_size: -
d_call: TRBD1
v_call: TRBV7-9
cdr3_aa: ASSLGDREYTEAF

clone_size: -
d_call: -
v_call: TRBV28
cdr3_aa: ASSFVSKAVGYT

clone_size: -
d_call: TRBD1
v_call: TRBV19
cdr3_aa: ASSNTGGDTEAF

clone_size: -
d_call: TRBD2
v_call: TRBV10-2
cdr3_aa: ASQLAGVLYEQF

clone_size: -
d_call: TRBD2
v_call: TRBV27
cdr3_aa: ASRAGAREETQY

clone_size: -
d_call: TRBD1
v_call: TRBV27
cdr3_aa: ASSLGQGGYNSPLH

clone_size: -
d_call: TRBD1
v_call: TRBV28
cdr3_aa: ASSFPQGGSSSPLH

clone_size: -
d_call: -
v_call: TRBV5-1
cdr3_aa: ASSIGGRDTQY

clone_size: -
d_call: TRBD1
v_call: TRBV11-2
cdr3_aa: ASSSWTGPSGYT

clone_size: -
d_call: -
v_call: TRBV18
cdr3_aa: ASSPSADSTNEKLF

clone_size: -
d_call: -
v_call: TRBV2
cdr3_aa: ASRAYTGIPNQPQH

clone_size: once
d_call: TRBD1
v_call: TRBV10-1
cdr3_aa: ASRFLIGRGRGIPSFVNEKLF

clone_size: -
d_call: -
v_call: TRBV7-2
cdr3_aa: ASSLVGGEGYGYT

clone_size: -
d_call: TRBD1
v_call: TRBV5-5
cdr3_aa: ASSLAGQGRGNTIY

clone_size: -
d_call: TRBD2
v_call: TRBV19
cdr3_aa: ASSIVAGEEETQY